This is a list of T cell receptor beta chains from one sample in a study of T cell changes during pregnancy in multiple sclerosis. Sequencing was performed with immunoSEQ multiplex PCR; in TCRdb, only in-frame clones are kept and a portion is missing. In the table there are about 47,000 clones, roughly nine tenths of which are singletons. The sample here was CD8+ T cells from peripheral blood mononuclear cells, taken in the second trimester of pregnancy. The receptors derive from a female donor with multiple sclerosis, enrolled in a pregnancy study. CDR3s include the opening cysteine and the closing phenylalanine or tryptophan. Each record gives: clone size, J gene, V gene, D gene, CDR3 protein, CDR3 DNA. D genes are given only for firm matches. Clone size is shown for a subset of rows, as once, few, many or a class of expanded clone.

clone size: .; J gene: TRBJ1-1; V gene: TRBV30; D gene: .; CDR3 protein: CAWSPGNTEAFF; CDR3 DNA: TGTGCCTGGAGTCCAGGGAACACTGAAGCTTTCTTT
clone size: .; J gene: TRBJ2-7; V gene: TRBV7-2; D gene: TRBD2; CDR3 protein: CASSFLLAGNDEQYF; CDR3 DNA: TGTGCCAGCAGCTTTCTACTAGCGGGTAACGACGAGCAGTACTTC
clone size: large; J gene: TRBJ1-5; V gene: TRBV29-1; D gene: .; CDR3 protein: CSVVDSPVSNQPQHF; CDR3 DNA: TGCAGCGTCGTTGACAGCCCCGTTAGCAATCAGCCCCAGCATTTT
clone size: once; J gene: TRBJ1-4; V gene: TRBV9; D gene: .; CDR3 protein: CASSVDGETNEKLFF; CDR3 DNA: TGTGCCAGCAGCGTAGATGGGGAGACTAATGAAAAACTGTTTTTT
clone size: .; J gene: TRBJ2-4; V gene: TRBV11-2; D gene: .; CDR3 protein: CASSFVPRAKNIQYF; CDR3 DNA: TGTGCCAGCAGCTTCGTTCCCAGAGCCAAAAACATTCAGTACTTC
clone size: .; J gene: TRBJ1-5; V gene: TRBV19; D gene: .; CDR3 protein: CASSGGFGANQPQHF; CDR3 DNA: TGTGCCAGTAGCGGGGGGTTCGGTGCTAATCAGCCCCAGCATTTT
clone size: .; J gene: TRBJ1-3; V gene: TRBV5-6; D gene: .; CDR3 protein: CASSYGIGGGNTIYF; CDR3 DNA: TGTGCCAGCAGCTATGGTATCGGGGGTGGAAACACCATATATTTT
clone size: .; J gene: TRBJ1-1; V gene: TRBV7-3; D gene: .; CDR3 protein: CASSLSGTPNTEAFF; CDR3 DNA: TGTGCCAGCAGCCTCTCCGGGACTCCGAACACTGAAGCTTTCTTT
clone size: .; J gene: TRBJ1-2; V gene: TRBV27; D gene: .; CDR3 protein: CASSILTGLHLGGYTF; CDR3 DNA: TGTGCCAGCAGTATATTAACGGGACTTCATTTAGGTGGCTACACCTTC
clone size: .; J gene: TRBJ1-2; V gene: TRBV19; D gene: TRBD1; CDR3 protein: CASSPGQGTYGYTF; CDR3 DNA: TGTGCCAGTTCACCGGGACAGGGGACGTATGGCTACACCTTC
clone size: .; J gene: TRBJ2-1; V gene: TRBV2; D gene: TRBD2; CDR3 protein: CASSPGEGASNEQFF; CDR3 DNA: TGTGCCAGCAGCCCCGGGGAGGGAGCTAGCAATGAGCAGTTCTTC
clone size: .; J gene: TRBJ2-7; V gene: TRBV13; D gene: .; CDR3 protein: CASSAFSYEQYF; CDR3 DNA: TGTGCCAGCAGCGCGTTCTCCTACGAGCAGTACTTC
clone size: .; J gene: TRBJ2-7; V gene: TRBV12-5; D gene: .; CDR3 protein: CASGPIGTRFTYEQYF; CDR3 DNA: TGTGCTAGTGGTCCGATCGGGACACGATTCACCTACGAGCAGTACTTC
clone size: .; J gene: TRBJ2-7; V gene: TRBV5-5; D gene: .; CDR3 protein: CASSLSSGTYEQYF; CDR3 DNA: TGTGCCAGCAGCTTGAGCTCAGGGACCTACGAGCAGTACTTC
clone size: .; J gene: TRBJ1-4; V gene: TRBV11-2; D gene: .; CDR3 protein: CASSLSPDSNEKLFF; CDR3 DNA: TGTGCCAGCAGCTTGAGTCCGGACTCTAATGAAAAACTGTTTTTT
clone size: once; J gene: TRBJ1-2; V gene: TRBV19; D gene: .; CDR3 protein: CASSITGRENGYTF; CDR3 DNA: TGTGCCAGTAGTATTACCGGGAGAGAGAATGGCTACACCTTC
clone size: .; J gene: TRBJ2-7; V gene: TRBV7-9; D gene: TRBD1; CDR3 protein: CASSTQTGGIYEQYF; CDR3 DNA: TGTGCCAGCAGCACCCAGACAGGGGGGATATACGAGCAGTACTTC
clone size: .; J gene: TRBJ1-5; V gene: TRBV7-8; D gene: .; CDR3 protein: CATARHTSTDSNQPQHF; CDR3 DNA: TGTGCCACCGCCCGACATACGAGCACGGATAGCAATCAGCCCCAGCATTTT
clone size: .; J gene: TRBJ2-7; V gene: TRBV6-1; D gene: TRBD1; CDR3 protein: CATFHRTGSEQYF; CDR3 DNA: TGTGCCACCTTCCACCGGACAGGTAGCGAGCAGTACTTC
clone size: once; J gene: TRBJ2-3; V gene: TRBV6-4; D gene: TRBD2; CDR3 protein: CASSDSRGGGALDTQYF; CDR3 DNA: TGTGCCAGCAGTGACTCGAGGGGCGGGGGGGCCTTAGATACGCAGTATTTT
clone size: .; J gene: TRBJ1-1; V gene: TRBV30; D gene: .; CDR3 protein: CAWEQGRAFF; CDR3 DNA: TGTGCCTGGGAACAGGGTCGAGCTTTCTTT
clone size: .; J gene: TRBJ1-2; V gene: TRBV10-3; D gene: .; CDR3 protein: CAINKADTYGYTF; CDR3 DNA: TGTGCCATCAATAAGGCAGACACCTATGGCTACACCTTC
clone size: .; J gene: TRBJ2-1; V gene: TRBV9; D gene: .; CDR3 protein: CASSVHRWDYNEQFF; CDR3 DNA: TGTGCCAGCAGCGTTCACAGGTGGGACTACAATGAGCAGTTCTTC
clone size: .; J gene: TRBJ2-1; V gene: TRBV27; D gene: TRBD2; CDR3 protein: CASSFLTSGGYNEQFF; CDR3 DNA: TGTGCCAGCAGTTTCCTTACTAGCGGGGGGTACAATGAGCAGTTCTTC
clone size: .; J gene: TRBJ2-3; V gene: TRBV10-3; D gene: .; CDR3 protein: CAISSGTISTDTQYF; CDR3 DNA: TGTGCCATCTCAAGCGGAACAATCTCCACAGATACGCAGTATTTT
clone size: few; J gene: TRBJ2-3; V gene: TRBV6-5; D gene: .; CDR3 protein: CASSYSPGVDTQYF; CDR3 DNA: TGTGCCAGCAGTTACTCTCCGGGGGTAGATACGCAGTATTTT
clone size: .; J gene: TRBJ2-1; V gene: TRBV9; D gene: TRBD2; CDR3 protein: CASSARTSGGAYGEQFF; CDR3 DNA: TGTGCCAGCAGCGCCCGAACTAGCGGGGGGGCCTACGGTGAGCAGTTCTTC
clone size: few; J gene: TRBJ2-1; V gene: TRBV19; D gene: TRBD1; CDR3 protein: CATTDGTGALNEQFF; CDR3 DNA: TGTGCCACGACCGACGGGACAGGTGCTTTAAATGAGCAGTTCTTC
clone size: few; J gene: TRBJ1-6; V gene: TRBV10-3; D gene: .; CDR3 protein: CATGETGSTNSPLHF; CDR3 DNA: TGTGCCACCGGAGAGACAGGATCAACTAATTCACCCCTCCACTTT
clone size: .; J gene: TRBJ1-5; V gene: TRBV15; D gene: TRBD1; CDR3 protein: CATSKGTGGSNQPQHF; CDR3 DNA: TGTGCCACCAGCAAGGGGACAGGGGGCAGCAATCAGCCCCAGCATTTT
clone size: .; J gene: TRBJ1-6; V gene: TRBV4-2; D gene: TRBD1; CDR3 protein: CASSARDRNSPLHF; CDR3 DNA: TGTGCCAGCAGCGCCCGGGACAGAAATTCACCCCTCCACTTT
clone size: .; J gene: TRBJ1-1; V gene: TRBV2; D gene: TRBD1; CDR3 protein: CANQYSGTGRNTEAFF; CDR3 DNA: TGTGCCAACCAATACTCCGGGACAGGAAGAAACACTGAAGCTTTCTTT
clone size: .; J gene: TRBJ2-1; V gene: TRBV2; D gene: TRBD2; CDR3 protein: CASSWTGTSNEQFF; CDR3 DNA: TGTGCCAGCAGTTGGACCGGGACTAGCAATGAGCAGTTCTTC
clone size: .; J gene: TRBJ1-4; V gene: TRBV5-6; D gene: .; CDR3 protein: CASSWGSGTTGEKLFF; CDR3 DNA: TGTGCCAGCAGCTGGGGATCCGGGACAACAGGAGAAAAACTGTTTTTT
clone size: .; J gene: TRBJ2-7; V gene: TRBV30; D gene: TRBD1; CDR3 protein: CAWIDPDRGRGEQYF; CDR3 DNA: TGTGCCTGGATTGATCCCGACAGGGGTAGGGGCGAGCAGTACTTC
clone size: .; J gene: TRBJ2-1; V gene: TRBV27; D gene: TRBD2; CDR3 protein: CASSSSGGYNEQFF; CDR3 DNA: TGTGCCAGCAGTTCAAGCGGGGGATACAATGAGCAGTTCTTC
clone size: .; J gene: TRBJ1-5; V gene: TRBV6-5; D gene: .; CDR3 protein: CASSYSGGSQPQHF; CDR3 DNA: TGTGCCAGCAGTTACTCTGGGGGCAGTCAGCCCCAGCATTTT
clone size: .; J gene: TRBJ1-1; V gene: TRBV4-1; D gene: TRBD1; CDR3 protein: CASSTRQGNTEAFF; CDR3 DNA: TGCGCCAGCAGCACACGACAGGGTAACACTGAAGCTTTCTTT
clone size: .; J gene: TRBJ2-1; V gene: TRBV23-1; D gene: .; CDR3 protein: CASSQEQGFYNEQFF; CDR3 DNA: TGCGCCAGCAGTCAGGAACAGGGTTTTTACAATGAGCAGTTCTTC
clone size: .; J gene: TRBJ2-7; V gene: TRBV27; D gene: TRBD1; CDR3 protein: CASSSWTGNSYEQYF; CDR3 DNA: TGTGCCAGCAGTTCCTGGACAGGGAACTCCTACGAGCAGTACTTC
clone size: .; J gene: TRBJ1-5; V gene: TRBV30; D gene: .; CDR3 protein: CAWSSGAGYQPQHF; CDR3 DNA: TGTGCCTGGTCCTCAGGTGCAGGGTATCAGCCCCAGCATTTT
clone size: .; J gene: TRBJ2-2; V gene: TRBV5-4; D gene: .; CDR3 protein: CASGVGGTPNTGELFF; CDR3 DNA: TGTGCCAGCGGCGTTGGGGGGACCCCGAACACCGGGGAGCTGTTTTTT
clone size: .; J gene: TRBJ1-4; V gene: TRBV4-1; D gene: .; CDR3 protein: CASSQDDGQNEKLFF; CDR3 DNA: TGCGCCAGCAGCCAAGATGACGGACAGAATGAAAAACTGTTTTTT
clone size: .; J gene: TRBJ2-7; V gene: TRBV7-6; D gene: .; CDR3 protein: CASSLAASYEQYF; CDR3 DNA: TGTGCCAGCAGCTTAGCAGCATCCTACGAGCAGTACTTC
clone size: .; J gene: TRBJ2-7; V gene: TRBV9; D gene: .; CDR3 protein: CASSVGGAAPPDEQYF; CDR3 DNA: TGTGCCAGCAGCGTAGGTGGGGCAGCGCCGCCGGACGAGCAGTACTTC
clone size: .; J gene: TRBJ1-1; V gene: TRBV28; D gene: .; CDR3 protein: CASSPGAGTEAFF; CDR3 DNA: TGTGCCAGCAGCCCAGGGGCGGGCACTGAAGCTTTCTTT
clone size: .; J gene: TRBJ2-7; V gene: TRBV7-6; D gene: TRBD2; CDR3 protein: CASSLEPTSGRPSAYEQYF; CDR3 DNA: TGTGCCAGCAGCTTAGAACCGACTAGCGGGAGGCCTAGCGCCTACGAGCAGTACTTC